Reported below is one TCR beta chain. CD45RO-negative, CCR7-positively selected cells formed the naive CD8 fraction, excluding terminally differentiated effector memory CD45RA+ cells. These data come from a study of shared clonotypes between healthy human individuals. Study overall: Samples came from two female and a few male donors aged 18 to 49. There were three CD4 naive, three CD4 memory, two CD8 naive and one CD8 memory plates per donor.

TCRdb's copy holds only in-frame clones and misses some; the assay was immunoSEQ multiplex PCR. The sample lists about 580,000 clones; 98% were seen once. The receptor was isolated from a young man in good health. The sequencing input was naive CD8+ T cells sorted from blood.

CDR3: CASSYGAGRRPYEQYF. The CDR3 DNA sequence: TGTGCCAGCAGTTACGGGGCGGGAAGGAGACCCTACGAGCAGTACTTC. The chain combines TRBV6-5 with TRBJ2-7; a possible D gene is TRBD2 (6 bases). Germline V gene lookup returns CDR1 MNHEY and CDR2 SVGAGI. The CDR3 contains 16 residues. The germline V and J ends were trimmed by 2 bases and 2 bases, with 16 bases remaining between them.